This TCR beta chain appears in the sequencing data of a study of blood T cell repertoires in COVID-19. At the level of the study: Some COVID-19 samples were acute and others convalescent; all came from the United States, Italy and Spain. The cDNA or gDNA used as material had been derived from T cells, B-cell-depleted T cells, or PBMCs.

Original handling: Reference gene primer amplification gave nucleated cell count estimates. Profiled with immunoSEQ multiplex PCR; TCRdb holds only in-frame clones, not every one. V and J calls and clone size come straight from that table; D and trimming were deduced from the DNA. The table includes around 100,000 clones, around 66% detected once. Germline V gene sequence: CDR1 KGHDR, CDR2 SFDVKD. This CDR3 spans 16 amino acids. V lost 9 bases and J lost 5; bases outside the gene matches: 6. Source material: peripheral blood. The TCR originated in an elderly man with acute or convalescent COVID-19. The chain recombines TRBV24-1 with TRBJ2-1; TRBD2 matches at 16 bases. CDR3 nucleotides: TGTGCCACCGGGACTAGCGGGAGGGCCCTGGACAATGAGCAGTTCTTC. Its translation: CATGTSGRALDNEQFF.